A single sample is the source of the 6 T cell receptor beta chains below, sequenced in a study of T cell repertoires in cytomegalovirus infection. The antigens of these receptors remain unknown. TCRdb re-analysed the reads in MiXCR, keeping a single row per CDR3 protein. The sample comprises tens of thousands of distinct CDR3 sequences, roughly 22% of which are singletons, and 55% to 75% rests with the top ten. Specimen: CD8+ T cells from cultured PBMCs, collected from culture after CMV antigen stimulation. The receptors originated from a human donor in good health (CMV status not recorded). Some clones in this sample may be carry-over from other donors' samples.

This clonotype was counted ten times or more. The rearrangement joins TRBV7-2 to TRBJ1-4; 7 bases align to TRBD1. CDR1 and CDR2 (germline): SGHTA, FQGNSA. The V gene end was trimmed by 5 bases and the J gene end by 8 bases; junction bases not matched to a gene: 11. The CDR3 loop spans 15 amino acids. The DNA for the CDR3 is TGTGCCAGCAGCCAACAGGGGCCTCTTATGGAAAAACTGTTTTTT. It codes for CASSQQGPLMEKLFF.

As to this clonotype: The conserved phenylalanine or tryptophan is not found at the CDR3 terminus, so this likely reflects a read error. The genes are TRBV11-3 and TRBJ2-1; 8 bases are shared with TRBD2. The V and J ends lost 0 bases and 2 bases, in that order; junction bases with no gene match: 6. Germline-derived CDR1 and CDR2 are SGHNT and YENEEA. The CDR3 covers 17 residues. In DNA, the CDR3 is TGTGCCAGCAGCTTAGATGTCGGGGGGGCCCCCTACAATGAGCAGTTCTTG. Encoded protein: CASSLDVGGAPYNEQFL.

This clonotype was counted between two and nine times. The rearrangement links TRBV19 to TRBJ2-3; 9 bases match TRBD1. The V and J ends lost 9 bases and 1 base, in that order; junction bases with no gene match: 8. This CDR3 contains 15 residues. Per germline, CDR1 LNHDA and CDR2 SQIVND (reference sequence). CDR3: CASRDREGRTDTQYF. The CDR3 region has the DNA TGTGCCAGCCGGGACAGGGAAGGGCGCACAGATACGCAGTATTTT.

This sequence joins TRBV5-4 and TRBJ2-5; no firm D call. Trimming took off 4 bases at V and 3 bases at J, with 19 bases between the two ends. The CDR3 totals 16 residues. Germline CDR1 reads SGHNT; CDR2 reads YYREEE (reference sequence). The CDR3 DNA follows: TGTGCCAGCAGCCGCATCATTCCGGCACAGAAAGAGACCCAGTACTTC. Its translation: CASSRIIPAQKETQYF. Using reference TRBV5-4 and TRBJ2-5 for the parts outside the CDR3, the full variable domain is ETGVTQSPTHLIKTRGQQVTLRCSSQSGHNTVSWYQQALGQGPQFIFQYYREEENGRGNFPPRFSGLQFPNYSSELNVNALELDDSALYLCASSRIIPAQKETQYFGPGTRLLVL.

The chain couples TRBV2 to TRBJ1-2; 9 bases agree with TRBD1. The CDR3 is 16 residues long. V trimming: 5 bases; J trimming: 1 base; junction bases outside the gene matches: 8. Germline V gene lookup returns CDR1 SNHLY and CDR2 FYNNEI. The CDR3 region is CASSQPLDRGNYGYTF. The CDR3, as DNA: TGTGCCAGCAGTCAGCCTCTGGACAGGGGTAACTATGGCTACACCTTC. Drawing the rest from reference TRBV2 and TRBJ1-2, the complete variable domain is EPEVTQTPSHQVTQMGQEVILRCVPISNHLYFYWYRQILGQKVEFLVSFYNNEISEKSEIFDDQFSVERPDGSNFTLKIRSTKLEDSAMYFCASSQPLDRGNYGYTFGSGTRLTVV.

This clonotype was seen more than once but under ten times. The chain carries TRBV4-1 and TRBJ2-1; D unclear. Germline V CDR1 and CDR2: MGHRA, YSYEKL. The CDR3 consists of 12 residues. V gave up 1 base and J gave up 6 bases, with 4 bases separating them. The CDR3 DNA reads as TGCGCCAGCAGCCAAGGACCCAATGAGCAGTTCTTC. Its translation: CASSQGPNEQFF.